This T cell receptor (beta chain) comes out of a study of blood T cell repertoires in COVID-19. In the study overall: Sites across the United States, Italy and Spain contributed samples from acute and convalescent COVID-19. PBMCs, B-cell-depleted T cells, or T cells provided the cDNA or gDNA that made up the material.

This clone has a handful of counts. The CDR3 consists of 16 residues. Per germline, CDR1 MDHEN and CDR2 SYDVKM. Between the trimmed V and J ends, which lost 4 bases and 2 bases, there was a span of 12 bases. As processed by the authors: It was from reference gene primer amplification that nucleated cell counts were estimated. The method was immunoSEQ multiplex PCR; TCRdb's version includes in-frame clones alone and lacks a portion of them. The DNA gave D and trimming, while V, J and clone size come from that table. The data hold some 270,000 clones, with approximately 90% observed a single time. The chain has TRBV28 and TRBJ2-6; no clear D. This receptor was taken from a man aged 25-45 years with acute or convalescent COVID-19. Sequences were obtained from peripheral blood. The CDR3, as DNA: TGTGCCAGCAGTTCGTTCAGGTTCACTGGGGCCAACGTCCTGACTTTC. Encoded protein: CASSSFRFTGANVLTF. Full variable domain (remainder filled in from reference TRBV28 and TRBJ2-6): DVKVTQSSRYLVKRTGEKVFLECVQDMDHENMFWYRQDPGLGLRLIYFSYDVKMKEKGDIPEGYSVSREKKERFSLILESASTNQTSMYLCASSSFRFTGANVLTFGAGSRLTVL.